Listed below are T cell receptor beta chains from one sample, sequenced in a study of CD8+ T cells in alopecia areata. Assay used: immunoSEQ multiplex PCR; TCRdb lists only in-frame clones, some missing. In the table there are about 120,000 clones, roughly three fifths of which are singletons. The sample was CD8+ T cells sorted from blood, taken at week 24, from a patient treated with tofacitinib. The receptors shown here come from a human donor with alopecia areata. Both conserved end residues are part of each CDR3. D genes are given only for firm matches. Clone size, where shown, is once, few, many, or a class for clones that have expanded.

d_gene	abundance	v_gene	len	j_gene	CDR3nt	CDR3aa
-	-	TRBV5-1	19	TRBJ1-6	TGCGCCAGCAGCCCAGACCCGGGACGGCATAGCTCCTATAATTCACCCCTCCACTTT	CASSPDPGRHSSYNSPLHF
TRBD1	few	TRBV7-9	15	TRBJ1-4	TGTGCCAGCAGCGCCTACGACAGGGAGAATGAAAAACTGTTTTTT	CASSAYDRENEKLFF
-	-	TRBV5-1	14	TRBJ2-3	TGCGCCAGCAGCTCAAGGGACGGCACAGATACGCAGTATTTT	CASSSRDGTDTQYF
-	-	TRBV6-1	13	TRBJ1-1	TGTGCCACCGGGGGGCAGGGAGACACTGAAGCTTTCTTT	CATGGQGDTEAFF
-	few	TRBV29-1	14	TRBJ2-3	TGCAGCGTAGAATCCCTGACAGACACAGATACGCAGTATTTT	CSVESLTDTDTQYF
-	few	TRBV11-1	15	TRBJ2-1	TGTGCCAGCAGCCGGGGAGAGGGAGTGTACAATGAGCAGTTCTTC	CASSRGEGVYNEQFF
-	-	TRBV14	16	TRBJ2-1	TGTGCCAGCAGCCAAGAAGGGGAGGGGGCGGACAATGAGCAGTTCTTC	CASSQEGEGADNEQFF
-	few	TRBV29-1	12	TRBJ1-2	TGCAGCGTTGAAGGCCAACGGTATGGCTACACCTTC	CSVEGQRYGYTF
TRBD1	-	TRBV27	15	TRBJ2-1	TGTGCCAGCGCCCGTGGGACAGGAGCCTACAATGAGCAGTTCTTC	CASARGTGAYNEQFF
-	once	TRBV13	17	TRBJ1-6	TGTGCCAGCAGCTTATTCGGGACAAGCTCCTATAATTCACCCCTCCACTTT	CASSLFGTSSYNSPLHF
-	-	TRBV30	13	TRBJ1-6	TGTGCCTGGAGTGCGGCAGGAGCTTCACCCCTCCACTTT	CAWSAAGASPLHF
-	-	TRBV4-3	15	TRBJ1-3	TGCGCCAGCAGCCAACTTACAGGGACTGGAAACACCATATATTTT	CASSQLTGTGNTIYF
TRBD1	-	TRBV19	17	TRBJ1-1	TGTGCCAGTAGGCGACAGGGAATGCTTTTCATGAACACTGAAGCTTTCTTT	CASRRQGMLFMNTEAFF
-	-	TRBV11-2	13	TRBJ1-6	TGTGCCAGCAGCTTAGGAGGTTATTCACCCCTCCACTTT	CASSLGGYSPLHF
-	-	TRBV19	15	TRBJ2-7	TGTGCCAGTAGTATAGCACAGGGAGGGACCTACGAGCAGTACTTC	CASSIAQGGTYEQYF
-	-	TRBV11-2	14	TRBJ2-7	TGTGCCAGCAGCTTTCGTCCAGACTCCTACGAGCAGTACTTC	CASSFRPDSYEQYF
-	many	TRBV5-4	15	TRBJ2-2	TGTGCCAGCAGCTTGTACGGCACGAACACCGGGGAGCTGTTTTTT	CASSLYGTNTGELFF
-	few	TRBV9	15	TRBJ1-1	TGTGCCAGCAGCCCCTTCTTCCCGACGGACACTGAAGCTTTCTTT	CASSPFFPTDTEAFF
-	-	TRBV6-5	13	TRBJ2-7	TGTGCCAGCAGTTACTCCCATGAGTACGAGCAGTACTTC	CASSYSHEYEQYF
-	-	TRBV5-6	14	TRBJ1-6	TGTGCCAGCAGCTACTCGGCGGAGAATTCACCCCTCCACTTT	CASSYSAENSPLHF
-	few	TRBV18	14	TRBJ1-1	TGTGCCAGCTCACCACCGACACGGAACACTGAAGCTTTCTTT	CASSPPTRNTEAFF
-	-	TRBV4-3	14	TRBJ2-2	TGCGCCAGCAGCCTCCTTTTGGGGCCCGGGGAGCTGTTTTTT	CASSLLLGPGELFF
TRBD1	-	TRBV13	14	TRBJ2-7	TGTGCCAGCAGCTTGGGACAGGGGGTCTACGAGCAGTACTTC	CASSLGQGVYEQYF
TRBD1	-	TRBV19	13	TRBJ2-7	TGTGCCACCAGGGACAGGCCCAATTTCGAGCAGTACTTC	CATRDRPNFEQYF
TRBD1	-	TRBV18	14	TRBJ1-2	TGTGCCAGCTCACCAGGACAGGCTAACTATGGCTACACCTTC	CASSPGQANYGYTF
-	-	TRBV27	14	TRBJ1-4	TGTGCCAGCAGTTTAGATACGGGAAATGAAAAACTGTTTTTT	CASSLDTGNEKLFF
-	-	TRBV19	14	TRBJ2-1	-	CASSFGEGAGEQFF
-	-	TRBV30	13	TRBJ2-7	TGTGCCTGGAGTCCCAGGGTCTGGGACGAGCAGTACTTC	CAWSPRVWDEQYF
TRBD2	few	TRBV10-3	16	TRBJ2-5	TGTGCCATCAGTGAGTCCGCTAGCGGGGTTCTTGAGACCCAGTACTTC	CAISESASGVLETQYF
-	-	TRBV6-6	12	TRBJ1-5	TGTGCCAGCAGTGCCTTCAATCAGCCCCAGCATTTT	CASSAFNQPQHF
-	few	TRBV29-1	13	TRBJ2-2	TGCAGCGTTCCTCGTCAGAACACCGGGGAGCTGTTTTTT	CSVPRQNTGELFF